This is a list of T cell receptor beta chains from one sample in a study of cytomegalovirus exposure and HLA in healthy donors. Here immunoSEQ multiplex PCR was the method, and the copy in TCRdb shows in-frame clones only, minus some. The sample lists roughly 160,000 clones; more than 60% were seen once. Sequenced: PBMCs. The receptors were sampled from a woman aged 40 to 49 in good health and CMV-seropositive. CDR3s include the opening cysteine and the closing phenylalanine or tryptophan. D genes are given only for firm matches. Size values are once, few and many counts, or a class for expanded clones, and some rows have none.

cdr3_nt	cdr3_aa	j_call	clone_size	d_call	v_call
TGTGCCAGCAGTGAAAGGACAGTCGGAAGCAATCAGCCCCAGCATTTT	CASSERTVGSNQPQHF	TRBJ1-5	NA	NA	TRBV6-1
TGTGCCAGCGGCTCCTCGGGGGAGACCCAGTACTTC	CASGSSGETQYF	TRBJ2-5	NA	NA	TRBV28
TGTGCCTGGAGTGTCAGGGGCAGGGTGCCCAAAAACATTCAGTACTTC	CAWSVRGRVPKNIQYF	TRBJ2-4	once	NA	TRBV30
TGTGCCAGCTCCGACCAGGGGGCAAGCTCTGGGGCCAACGTCCTGACTTTC	CASSDQGASSGANVLTF	TRBJ2-6	NA	TRBD1	TRBV18
TGTGCCAGCAGCTTAGAAGGGACAGGGGGCGATTGGGGAAACACCATATATTTT	CASSLEGTGGDWGNTIYF	TRBJ1-3	NA	TRBD1	TRBV7-2
TGTGCCAGTAGGGGGACACCATACACCGGGGAGCTGTTTTTT	CASRGTPYTGELFF	TRBJ2-2	NA	NA	TRBV19
TGTGCCAGCAGAACTATGCAGGGTCCGATCGGTCAGCCCCAGCATTTT	CASRTMQGPIGQPQHF	TRBJ1-5	NA	NA	TRBV6-6
TGTGCCAGCAGACCCCCGACAGGGAGTTCCGGGACTGAGCAGTTCTTC	CASRPPTGSSGTEQFF	TRBJ2-1	NA	TRBD1	TRBV7-9
TGTGCCAGCAGTTTAGTCGGGACAGGGAGGGGACTAAACTATGGCTACACCTTC	CASSLVGTGRGLNYGYTF	TRBJ1-2	NA	TRBD1	TRBV28
TGTGCCAGCAGTCTAGCGGGAGTCAAAGCTGATAGCACAGATACGCAGTATTTT	CASSLAGVKADSTDTQYF	TRBJ2-3	NA	TRBD2	TRBV28
TGCGCCAGCAGCTTGGAGGCAGGAACCTATAATTCACCCCTCCACTTT	CASSLEAGTYNSPLHF	TRBJ1-6	NA	NA	TRBV5-1
TGTGCCAGTAGTATAAGGCCCCACCGGGGTTGGCAGGAGGAATACACCGGGGAGCTGTTTTTT	CASSIRPHRGWQEEYTGELFF	TRBJ2-2	NA	NA	TRBV19
TGTGCCAGCAGTTACTCTACAGGGGCTGGGGCCAACGTCCTGACTTTC	CASSYSTGAGANVLTF	TRBJ2-6	NA	TRBD1	TRBV6-6
TGTGCCAGCAGCTACCGGGACAGCCTGAACTATGGCTACACCTTC	CASSYRDSLNYGYTF	TRBJ1-2	few	TRBD1	TRBV7-2
TGTGCCAGCAGCGCTCGACTAGCGGAGATCACCGGGGAGCTGTTTTTT	CASSARLAEITGELFF	TRBJ2-2	NA	TRBD2	TRBV2
TGTGCCAGCAAGAGAGGGCACACTGAAGCTTTCTTT	CASKRGHTEAFF	TRBJ1-1	NA	NA	TRBV7-2
TGTGCCAGTAGACCTAGTGGCGGGGGCTATGGCTACACCTTC	CASRPSGGGYGYTF	TRBJ1-2	NA	NA	TRBV19
TGTGCCAGCAGCAAAGTGCAGGGAACTAACAATGAGCAGTTCTTC	CASSKVQGTNNEQFF	TRBJ2-1	NA	NA	TRBV21-1
TGCAGCGTTGAAGAAAGACAGGGGGCGAGCACTGAAGCTTTCTTT	CSVEERQGASTEAFF	TRBJ1-1	NA	TRBD1	TRBV29-1
TGCAGCACTGGGACAGGCGGGGGTGAGCAGTTCTTC	CSTGTGGGEQFF	TRBJ2-1	NA	NA	TRBV29-1
TGTGCCAGCAGTGTCAGGGGACTAGCGGGAAAAGAGACCCAGTACTTC	CASSVRGLAGKETQYF	TRBJ2-5	NA	TRBD2	TRBV28
TGTGCCAGCAGCTTGATATGGGGGGACGAGCAGTACTTC	CASSLIWGDEQYF	TRBJ2-7	NA	NA	TRBV7-3
TGTGCCAGTAGTATCACGGGCTCCTACGAGCAGTACTTC	CASSITGSYEQYF	TRBJ2-7	NA	NA	TRBV19
TGTGCCAGCAGTTCTGGTCGCGGCGATCAGCCCCAGCATTTT	CASSSGRGDQPQHF	TRBJ1-5	few	NA	TRBV27
TGTGCCAGCAGCCAAGATGTATTGTCGTACAATGAGCAGTTCTTC	CASSQDVLSYNEQFF	TRBJ2-1	NA	NA	TRBV4-2
TGCGCCAGCAGCTTGGTACAGGGATACACCGGGGAGCTGTTTTTT	CASSLVQGYTGELFF	TRBJ2-2	NA	NA	TRBV5-1
TGTGCCAGCAGCTTAGGAACAGGTGGGTATTACAATGAGCAGTTCTTC	CASSLGTGGYYNEQFF	TRBJ2-1	NA	NA	TRBV7-8
TGTGCCAGCTCACCTTCTGGGAGCTCCTACAATGAGCAGTTCTTC	CASSPSGSSYNEQFF	TRBJ2-1	once	NA	TRBV18
TGTGCCAGTAGTATTGGGGCGGGAGGGCCCTCCGAGCAGTACTTC	CASSIGAGGPSEQYF	TRBJ2-7	NA	TRBD2	TRBV19
TGTGCCAGCAGCTTGGCGGGAGGCTCCTACGAGCAGTACTTC	CASSLAGGSYEQYF	TRBJ2-7	NA	TRBD2	TRBV5-6
TGTGCCAGCAGCCGGGGGGCTGTTGGAGCGGGAGGCTACGAGCAGTACTTC	CASSRGAVGAGGYEQYF	TRBJ2-7	NA	TRBD2	TRBV4-2
TGCGCCAGCAGCCTGGAGAGCTCAGGGTTTCGGAACACTGAAGCTTTCTTT	CASSLESSGFRNTEAFF	TRBJ1-1	few	NA	TRBV4-1
TGTGCCAGCACTAACAGGGCCCAGAACACTGAAGCTTTCTTT	CASTNRAQNTEAFF	TRBJ1-1	few	NA	TRBV6-1
TGTGCCATCAGTGACCCAGGCCTCACAAACATTCAGTACTTC	CAISDPGLTNIQYF	TRBJ2-4	NA	NA	TRBV10-3
TGCGCCAGCAGCCAAGGTCCCTCCGGGACAGGGTTTCCCTACGAGCAGTACTTC	CASSQGPSGTGFPYEQYF	TRBJ2-7	once	TRBD1	TRBV4-3
TGCGCCAGCAGCTTCTTTCTAGCGGGACAAACCGGGGAGCTGTTTTTT	CASSFFLAGQTGELFF	TRBJ2-2	NA	TRBD2	TRBV5-1
TGTGCCAGCAGCCAAGTGCGGGGTTCGCACACAGATACGCAGTATTTT	CASSQVRGSHTDTQYF	TRBJ2-3	NA	NA	TRBV14
TGCGCCAGCAGCAGGACTAGCGAATCCTACAATGAGCAGTTCTTC	CASSRTSESYNEQFF	TRBJ2-1	NA	TRBD2	TRBV5-1
TGTGCCAGCAGTGAATATACCCTAGCGGGACCTTACAATGAGCAGTTCTTC	CASSEYTLAGPYNEQFF	TRBJ2-1	NA	TRBD2	TRBV25-1
TGTGCCAGCAGCTTTGCAGGACAGCGTACTGGGGCCAACGTCCTGACTTTC	CASSFAGQRTGANVLTF	TRBJ2-6	NA	NA	TRBV11-2
TGTGCCACAACGGACAGGGCCGGCACAGATACGCAGTATTTT	CATTDRAGTDTQYF	TRBJ2-3	NA	TRBD1	TRBV6-1
TGTGCCAGCAGTCATCGCGGGACAGGAGAAGCTTTCTTT	CASSHRGTGEAFF	TRBJ1-1	NA	TRBD1	TRBV28
TGTGCCAGCAGTTTAGGAGGGAATAATTCACCCCTCCACTTT	CASSLGGNNSPLHF	TRBJ1-6	few	NA	TRBV28
TGTGCCAGCTACATCGACAATCAGCCCCAGCATTTT	CASYIDNQPQHF	TRBJ1-5	once	NA	TRBV28
TGTGCCAGCAGCTTAGTCAGGGCGGACACCGGGGAGCTGTTTTTT	CASSLVRADTGELFF	TRBJ2-2	NA	NA	TRBV7-2
TGTGCCAGCAGCCAGGGACTAGCGGGAGGACTTCCCTACGAGCAGTACTTC	CASSQGLAGGLPYEQYF	TRBJ2-7	NA	TRBD2	TRBV7-9